Shown below are 18 T cell receptor beta chains from a single sample sequenced in a study of B cell selection in AIRE deficiency. Clones were sequenced by immunoSEQ multiplex PCR, and TCRdb holds only the in-frame ones, with some missing. The sample has 20,000 to 30,000 clones; almost 98% are singletons. Sorting defined conventional CD4 T cells as CD4+CD127+. Sequenced material: conventional CD4+ T cells sorted from PBMCs. The receptors were gathered from a human donor with AIRE deficiency.

The CDR3 DNA reads as TGTGCCAGCTCACAATCCTTGGTCGCAGGGTCGGATGGCTACACCTTC. It encodes CASSQSLVAGSDGYTF. This chain uses TRBV18 with TRBJ1-2; a possible D gene is TRBD1 (5 bases). The CDR3 has 16 amino acids. The V gene lost 4 bases and the J gene lost 6 bases, with 21 bases spanning the gap. CDR1 and CDR2 from the germline V gene are KGHSH and LQKENI.

The chain joins TRBV28 to TRBJ1-6; no clear D. CDR3 size: 15 residues. V lost 8 bases, J lost 5 bases, and 16 bases lay in between. Germline CDR1 MDHEN, CDR2 SYDVKM. CDR3 in DNA: TGTGCCAGCTCTATAACCGGGCCTGATAATTCACCCCTCCACTTT. Translation: CASSITGPDNSPLHF. Drawing the rest from reference TRBV28 and TRBJ1-6, the complete variable domain is DVKVTQSSRYLVKRTGEKVFLECVQDMDHENMFWYRQDPGLGLRLIYFSYDVKMKEKGDIPEGYSVSREKKERFSLILESASTNQTSMYLCASSITGPDNSPLHFGNGTRLTVT.

The chain couples TRBV2 to TRBJ2-2, with TRBD2 identical over 8 bases. Germline CDR1 SNHLY, CDR2 FYNNEI. Germline trimming cut 6 bases from V and 5 bases from J; bases unmatched to any gene: 2. The CDR3 consists of 13 residues. DNA of the CDR3: TGTGCCAGCAGCCGCGGGGGGACCGGGGAGCTGTTTTTT. Its translation is CASSRGGTGELFF. Supplemented by reference TRBV2 and TRBJ2-2, the full variable domain reads EPEVTQTPSHQVTQMGQEVILRCVPISNHLYFYWYRQILGQKVEFLVSFYNNEISEKSEIFDDQFSVERPDGSNFTLKIRSTKLEDSAMYFCASSRGGTGELFFGEGSRLTVL.

In DNA form, the CDR3 reads TGTGCCAGCAGCTTAATAGCGGGAATCACCGGGGAGCTGTTTTTT. Its protein is CASSLIAGITGELFF. The chain couples TRBV11-2 to TRBJ2-2; 8 bases agree with TRBD2. Trimming took 2 bases from V and 4 from J; bases not matched to a gene: 3. This CDR3 is built from 15 residues. Germline CDR1 reads SGHAT; CDR2 reads FQNNGV.

This rearrangement joins TRBV30 to TRBJ1-5, with D tentatively TRBD1 (5 bases). With 5 bases removed from V and 5 bases from J, the gap between germline ends came to 22 bases. CDR1 and CDR2 from the germline V gene are GTSNPN and SVGIG (reference sequence). The CDR3 loop spans 16 amino acids. The CDR3 loop reads CAWASKGAPRDQPQHF. The DNA for the CDR3 is TGTGCCTGGGCCTCCAAAGGGGCTCCACGAGATCAGCCCCAGCATTTT.

The CDR3 DNA is TGTGCCAGCAGTGGGACTAGCGGATACAATGAGCAGTTCTTC. The encoded protein is CASSGTSGYNEQFF. The chain links TRBV6-5 to TRBJ2-1; 11 positions agree with TRBD2. Germline loops: CDR1 MNHEY, CDR2 SVGAGI. This CDR3 comprises 14 residues. Losses at the gene ends were 5 bases for V and 4 bases for J; bases not matched to a gene: 1.

The rearrangement uses TRBV6-5 and TRBJ2-7; D is possibly TRBD2 (7 bases). Germline V gene lookup returns CDR1 MNHEY and CDR2 SVGAGI. The CDR3 covers 14 residues. Trimming stripped 7 bases from V and 0 bases from J, with 13 bases between. This CDR3 reads CASTQRGGSYEQYF. DNA of the CDR3: TGTGCCAGCACCCAGAGGGGGGGCTCCTACGAGCAGTACTTC.

V usage is TRBV7-6 and J usage is TRBJ2-2; D perhaps matches TRBD1 (5 bases). Germline CDR1 and CDR2: SGHVS and FNYEAQ. This CDR3 contains 14 residues. V lost 4 bases and J lost 2, with 8 bases in between. CDR3 DNA sequence: TGTGCCAGCAGCTCCGGACAAAACACCGGGGAGCTGTTTTTT. It specifies CASSSGQNTGELFF.

V is TRBV2 and J is TRBJ1-6; 7 bases align to TRBD1. The CDR3 spans 15 residues. J lost 5 bases, V lost 6 bases, and 7 bases had no gene match. Germline V CDR1 and CDR2: SNHLY, FYNNEI. The CDR3 coding sequence is TGTGCCAGCAGAGCCGGGACAGTGAATAATTCACCCCTCCACTTT. The encoded protein is CASRAGTVNNSPLHF.

The chain joins TRBV5-8 to TRBJ2-7; a possible D gene is TRBD2 (6 bases). V was clipped by 5 bases and J by 1 base, with 16 bases between them. The V gene's germline CDR1 is SGHTS and CDR2 YDEGEE. The CDR3 covers 15 residues. The CDR3 loop reads CASRFETRASYEQYF. The CDR3 nucleotides are TGTGCCAGCAGATTCGAGACTAGGGCTTCCTACGAGCAGTACTTC. The variable domain in full, completed from reference TRBV5-8 and TRBJ2-7, reads EAGVTQSPTHLIKTRGQQATLRCSPISGHTSVYWYQQALGLGLQFLLWYDEGEERNRGNFPPRFSGRQFPNYSSELNVNALELEDSALYLCASRFETRASYEQYFGPGTRLTVT.

The chain uses TRBV5-1 and TRBJ1-1, with D perhaps matching TRBD1 (5 bases). This CDR3 region has 14 residues. The germline V gene encodes CDR1 SGHRS and CDR2 YFSETQ. Between the trimmed V and J ends, which lost 0 bases and 2 bases, there was a span of 8 bases. CDR3 coding DNA: TGCGCCAGCAGCTTGGGGGGGTTAAACACTGAAGCTTTCTTT. Encoded protein: CASSLGGLNTEAFF.

Worth noting for this clone: Distinct nucleotide sequences in the sample also encode this CDR3. The chain links TRBV7-9 to TRBJ2-7, with 12 bases matching TRBD2. This CDR3 is built from 15 residues. Germline assignment: CDR1 SEHNR and CDR2 FQNEAQ (reference sequence). V dropped 4 bases and J dropped 7; count of bases not matched to a gene: 8. CDR3 sequence: CASSSLAGGPSEQYF. The CDR3 nucleotides are TGTGCCAGCAGCTCCCTAGCGGGAGGGCCCTCTGAGCAGTACTTC.

CDR3 DNA: TGTGCCAGCAGCGTAGGGAGTAGGAATGAGCAGTTCTTC. This sequence encodes CASSVGSRNEQFF. This chain links TRBV7-3 with TRBJ2-1; tentatively, D is TRBD2 (5 bases). The germline V gene has CDR1 SGHTA and CDR2 FQGTGA. The CDR3 runs to 13 residues. Trimming removed 5 bases at V and 7 bases at J, with 12 bases between.

The V call is TRBV28, the J call TRBJ2-7; D may be TRBD1 (6 bases). Looked up from germline, CDR1 is MDHEN and CDR2 is SYDVKM. Between the trimmed V and J ends, which lost 6 bases and 0 bases, there was a span of 15 bases. CDR3 size: 15 residues. CDR3 nucleotides: TGTGCCAGCAGGAGGTTGGGGGCTAGCTCCTACGAGCAGTACTTC. Protein product: CASRRLGASSYEQYF.

The gene calls are TRBV7-2 and TRBJ2-7; 10 bases are shared with TRBD2. The V segment lost 1 base and the J segment 0 bases; nucleotides outside the gene matches: 3. CDR1 is SGHTA, CDR2 FQGNSA, per germline. The CDR3 is made up of 16 amino acids. CDR3 loop: CASSLEGTSVSYEQYF. For the CDR3, the DNA is TGTGCCAGCAGCTTAGAAGGGACTAGCGTCTCCTACGAGCAGTACTTC.

This chain links TRBV7-2 with TRBJ2-6; 9 bases agree with TRBD1. This CDR3 comprises 18 residues. Germline loops: CDR1 SGHTA, CDR2 FQGNSA. V was clipped by 1 base and J by 0 bases; unmatched bases: 4. The CDR3 DNA sequence: TGTGCCAGCAGCTTAGTCGGGACAGGGAGCTCTGGGGCCAACGTCCTGACTTTC. It is translated as CASSLVGTGSSGANVLTF. The full variable domain, rest sourced from reference TRBV7-2 and TRBJ2-6, is GAGVSQSPSNKVTEKGKDVELRCDPISGHTALYWYRQSLGQGLEFLIYFQGNSAPDKSGLPSDRFSAERTGGSVSTLTIQRTQQEDSAVYLCASSLVGTGSSGANVLTFGAGSRLTVL.

The chain joins TRBV28 to TRBJ2-7; 8 bases line up with TRBD1. Germline-derived CDR1 and CDR2 are MDHEN and SYDVKM. The CDR3 sequence is 16 residues long. The junction had 9 bases not matched to a gene; V was cut back by 5 bases and J by 0 bases. The CDR3 sequence: CASSQQDRVSSYEQYF. The CDR3 bases are TGTGCCAGCAGTCAGCAGGACAGGGTGAGCTCCTACGAGCAGTACTTC. The full variable domain, its missing parts supplied by reference TRBV28 and TRBJ2-7, is DVKVTQSSRYLVKRTGEKVFLECVQDMDHENMFWYRQDPGLGLRLIYFSYDVKMKEKGDIPEGYSVSREKKERFSLILESASTNQTSMYLCASSQQDRVSSYEQYFGPGTRLTVT.

The chain recombines TRBV6-5 with TRBJ2-5, with D unclear. Germline CDR1 and CDR2: MNHEY and SVGAGI. Trimming removed 3 bases at V and 4 bases at J, with 12 bases between. CDR3 size: 14 residues. CDR3 region: CASSYGSAGETQYF. The CDR3 DNA is TGTGCCAGCAGTTATGGGTCGGCAGGAGAGACCCAGTACTTC.